What follows describes a single T cell receptor beta chain. The sample belongs to a study of blood T cell repertoires in COVID-19. Study overall: In each case, the material was cDNA or gDNA derived from T cells, B-cell-depleted T cells, or PBMCs.

TCRdb's copy holds only in-frame clones and misses some; the assay was immunoSEQ multiplex PCR. The profile shows 250,000 to 350,000 clones, nearly 90% of them singletons. Trimming took off 3 bases at V and 7 bases at J, with 15 bases between the two ends. Germline-derived CDR1 and CDR2 are SQVTM and ANQGSEA. The CDR3 extends over 14 amino acids. The TCR originated in a woman aged 18-29 years with acute COVID-19. The sequencing input was PBMCs or T cells enriched from blood (not recorded which). This chain connects TRBV29-1 to TRBJ2-2; D may be TRBD1 (6 bases). The chain's CDR3 is CSVDTGSDGGELFF. The CDR3 DNA sequence: TGCAGCGTTGATACAGGGTCGGATGGCGGGGAGCTGTTTTTT.